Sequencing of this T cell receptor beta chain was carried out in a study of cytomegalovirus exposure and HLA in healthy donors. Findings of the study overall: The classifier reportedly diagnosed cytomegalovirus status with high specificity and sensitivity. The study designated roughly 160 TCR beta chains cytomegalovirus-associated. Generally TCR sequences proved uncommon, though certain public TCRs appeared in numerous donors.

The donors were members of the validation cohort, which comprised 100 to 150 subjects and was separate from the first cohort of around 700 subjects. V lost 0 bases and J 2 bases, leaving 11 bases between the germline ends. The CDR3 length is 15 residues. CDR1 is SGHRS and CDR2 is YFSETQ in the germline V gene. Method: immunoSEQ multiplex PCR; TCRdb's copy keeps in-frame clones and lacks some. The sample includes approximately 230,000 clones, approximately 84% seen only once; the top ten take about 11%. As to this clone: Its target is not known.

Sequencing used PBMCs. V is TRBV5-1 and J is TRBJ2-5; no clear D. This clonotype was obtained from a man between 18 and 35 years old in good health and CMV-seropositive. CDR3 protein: CASSLGVAPQETQYF. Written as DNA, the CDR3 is TGCGCCAGCAGCTTGGGGGTAGCTCCTCAAGAGACCCAGTACTTC.